A single sample is the source of the 15 T cell receptor beta chains below, sequenced in a study of blood T cells in healthy people across ages. A second about 7 to 12 cycle PCR used barcoded and J-beta primers. Each CDR3 protein is one row after TCRdb ran MiXCR on the 5' RACE reads. The sample holds over a million distinct CDR3 sequences, roughly two fifths seen once. The sequenced sample consisted of blood. These receptors all come from a woman between 18 and 30 years old in good health.

The genes are TRBV7-2 and TRBJ2-7; D unclear. The CDR3 totals 13 residues. Trimming took 4 bases from V and 3 from J, leaving 10 bases between them. In germline, CDR1 is SGHTA, CDR2 FQGNSA. CDR3 region: CASSSWAVYEQYF. CDR3 sequence (DNA): TGTGCCAGCAGCTCTTGGGCGGTCTACGAGCAGTACTTC. Combining the CDR3 with reference TRBV7-2 and TRBJ2-7 gives the whole variable domain GAGVSQSPSNKVTEKGKDVELRCDPISGHTALYWYRQSLGQGLEFLIYFQGNSAPDKSGLPSDRFSAERTGGSVSTLTIQRTQQEDSAVYLCASSSWAVYEQYFGPGTRLTVT.

The V gene is TRBV6-1, the J gene TRBJ1-5; D unclear. V gave up 7 bases and J gave up 1 base, with 11 bases separating them. Germline V lookup: CDR1 MNHNS, CDR2 SASEGT. The CDR3 is made up of 14 amino acids. The CDR3 DNA reads as TGTGCCAGCATCAGCTCCACCAGCAATCAGCCCCAGCATTTT. Its protein product is CASISSTSNQPQHF.

V gene TRBV4-3 combines with J gene TRBJ2-7; D possibly corresponds to TRBD1 (5 bases). V shed 4 bases and J shed 3 bases, with 16 bases lying between them. The CDR3 is 15 amino acids. Germline V lookup: CDR1 LGHNA, CDR2 YSLEER. The CDR3 here is CASSLSAQVGYEQYF. The CDR3 region has the DNA TGCGCCAGCAGCCTAAGTGCACAGGTGGGCTACGAGCAGTACTTC.

V is TRBV20-1 and J is TRBJ2-3; TRBD2 aligns across 12 bases. CDR1 and CDR2 (germline): DFQATT, SNEGSKA (reference sequence). The CDR3 is 17 residues long. V trimming: 1 base; J trimming: 6 bases; junction bases outside the gene matches: 11. CDR3 loop: CSARGGMRTSGVDTQYF. CDR3 sequence (DNA): TGCAGTGCTAGAGGGGGTATGCGGACTAGCGGGGTGGATACGCAGTATTTT.

With regard to this clonotype: An end of the junction does not agree with germline; a read error may underlie this. J is TRBJ2-7 and V is TRBV19, with D possibly TRBD1 on 6 matching bases. This CDR3 is built from 15 residues. Germline CDR1 LNHDA, CDR2 SQIVND (reference sequence). The CDR3 loop is CASRNRVSGGGEQSF. The CDR3 nucleotides read TGTGCCAGTAGGAACAGGGTATCGGGTGGAGGCGAGCAGTCCTTC.

There are a few counts of this clonotype. The chain uses TRBV7-2 and TRBJ2-5; 7 bases align to TRBD2. The CDR3 is made up of 17 amino acids. After removal of 3 bases from V and 4 bases from J, the junction contained 14 bases not matched to a gene. Germline CDR1 and CDR2: SGHTA and FQGNSA. CDR3 nucleotides: TGTGCCAGCAGCTTCGGTTGGCGGAAAGGACTAGTAGAGACCCAGTACTTC. Translated, it gives CASSFGWRKGLVETQYF. Using reference TRBV7-2 and TRBJ2-5 for the parts outside the CDR3, the full variable domain is GAGVSQSPSNKVTEKGKDVELRCDPISGHTALYWYRQSLGQGLEFLIYFQGNSAPDKSGLPSDRFSAERTGGSVSTLTIQRTQQEDSAVYLCASSFGWRKGLVETQYFGPGTRLLVL.

The V and J genes are TRBV7-9 and TRBJ2-5; D gene ambiguous. The CDR3 consists of 12 residues. The V end lost 7 bases, the J end lost 2 bases, and 8 bases lay between the germline ends. CDR1 SEHNR and CDR2 FQNEAQ come from the germline V gene (reference sequence). As DNA, the CDR3 is TGTGCCAGCACCCCTCTTCAAGAGACCCAGTACTTC. As protein: CASTPLQETQYF.

This sequence joins TRBV20-1 and TRBJ2-5, with 9 positions matching TRBD2. CDR1 is DFQATT, CDR2 SNEGSKA, per germline (reference sequence). This CDR3 is built from 14 residues. The V and J ends lost 6 bases and 3 bases, in that order; junction bases with no gene match: 8. CDR3 DNA sequence: TGCAGTGCCCTGTCGGCTAGCGGGGAAGAGACCCAGTACTTC. Translating gives CSALSASGEETQYF.

CDR3 region: CASSADYSYNEQFF. For the CDR3, the DNA is TGTGCCAGCAGCGCAGACTACTCCTACAATGAGCAGTTCTTC. This chain uses TRBV2 with TRBJ2-1; weak D call: TRBD2 (5 bases). Germline V gene sequence: CDR1 SNHLY, CDR2 FYNNEI. There are 14 residues in the CDR3. V was trimmed by 6 bases and J by 0 bases, leaving 9 bases between them.

CDR3 in DNA: TGCAGCGTTGCAGTAACAGGGGGTGGCAATCAGCCCCAGCATTTT. As protein: CSVAVTGGGNQPQHF. This rearrangement joins TRBV29-1 to TRBJ1-5; 8 bases map to TRBD1. V shed 4 bases and J 2 bases; nucleotides not matched to a gene: 7. The CDR3 spans 15 residues. Germline V gives CDR1 SQVTM, CDR2 ANQGSEA.

The rearrangement links TRBV28 to TRBJ2-1; 7 nucleotides agree with TRBD1. The length of the CDR3 is 15 residues. The germline V gene has CDR1 MDHEN and CDR2 SYDVKM. Trimming at V came to 6 bases and at J to 0 bases, leaving 5 bases not matched to a gene. This CDR3 reads CASSPDRDSYNEQFF. The CDR3, as DNA: TGTGCCAGCAGCCCCGACAGGGACTCCTACAATGAGCAGTTCTTC.

The chain links TRBV7-9 to TRBJ2-7, with D tentatively TRBD1 (5 bases). The CDR3 covers 15 residues. The germline gives CDR1 SEHNR, CDR2 FQNEAQ (reference sequence). V lost 3 bases, J lost 5 bases, and 17 bases lay in between. As DNA, the CDR3 is TGTGCCAGCAGCTTTCCGGTGGGGCCGCTTGACGAGCAGTACTTC. Translating gives CASSFPVGPLDEQYF.

As regards this clonotype: With a much larger clone just one base away, this may be a read error. This CDR3 is CASSFHSGDTDTQYF. The CDR3 bases are TGCGCCAGCAGCTTTCATAGCGGAGACACAGATACGCAGTATTTT. The chain recombines TRBV5-1 with TRBJ2-3; perhaps TRBD2 as D (6 bases). CDR3 length: 15 amino acids. The V end lost 2 bases, the J end lost 2 bases, and 12 bases lay between the germline ends. Germline V CDR1 and CDR2: SGHRS, YFSETQ. Full variable domain (missing parts from reference TRBV5-1 and TRBJ2-3): KAGVTQTPRYLIKTRGQQVTLSCSPISGHRSVSWYQQTPGQGLQFLFEYFSETQRNKGNFPGRFSGRQFSNSRSEMNVSTLELGDSALYLCASSFHSGDTDTQYFGPGTRLTVL.

The chain joins TRBV12-5 to TRBJ1-2, with 8 nucleotides matching TRBD1. CDR1 LGHNT and CDR2 FRNRAP come from the germline V gene. The CDR3 covers 13 residues. V dropped 3 bases and J dropped 8; count of bases not matched to a gene: 5. CDR3 nucleotide sequence: TGTGCTAGTGGTTTCCAGGGGGCTAGGGGCTACACCTTC. It yields the protein CASGFQGARGYTF.

J is TRBJ2-3 and V is TRBV29-1; possible D gene TRBD2, 6 bases. Trimming removed 7 bases from V and 3 bases from J, with 17 bases in between. This CDR3 is built from 14 residues. Germline V CDR1 and CDR2: SQVTM, ANQGSEA. DNA for the CDR3: TGCAGCGCGGCTCTGGGGGGTTGGACAGATACGCAGTATTTT. As protein: CSAALGGWTDTQYF.